This T cell receptor beta chain was found in a study of cytomegalovirus exposure and HLA in healthy donors. Overall study: Among around 180 million T cells, an earlier analysis found about 110 million unique TCR beta sequences.

General observations from the study: Analysis performed later found roughly 17,000 TCR beta sequences associated with HLA alleles at 0.05 false discovery rate. Some highly shared sequence variants likely arose as a pipeline artifact.

Germline lookup yields CDR1 SEHNR and CDR2 FQNEAQ (reference sequence). Trimming pared 7 bases from V and 5 bases from J, leaving 17 bases between. The CDR3 has 14 residues. PCR primers comprised 60 Vbeta and 13 Jbeta primers. Method: immunoSEQ multiplex PCR; TCRdb's copy keeps in-frame clones and lacks some. This sample has 150,000 to 200,000 clones, with 70% to 85% found just once. Regarding this clone: Its target is not known.

This sequence was found in a man aged 50 to 59 in good health and CMV-seropositive. Sample: PBMCs. The chain carries TRBV7-9 and TRBJ1-1; D might be TRBD1 (5 bases). The CDR3 DNA follows: TGTGCCAGCACCCTGGGGGGTACGGGGACTGAAGCTTTCTTT. This gives the protein CASTLGGTGTEAFF. Together with reference TRBV7-9 and TRBJ1-1, the CDR3 gives the full variable domain: DTGVSQNPRHKITKRGQNVTFRCDPISEHNRLYWYRQTLGQGPEFLTYFQNEAQLEKSRLLSDRFSAERPKGSFSTLEIQRTEQGDSAMYLCASTLGGTGTEAFFGQGTRLTVV.